The clone carrying this T cell receptor beta chain was seen more than once but under ten times. Its specificity is unknown. The primer mix had 60 Vbeta and 13 Jbeta primers. Method: immunoSEQ multiplex PCR; TCRdb's copy keeps in-frame clones and lacks some. The table has some 120,000 clones, approximately 80% seen once; the top ten hold about 1.9%. This sample was taken from a study of cytomegalovirus exposure and HLA in healthy donors. Study observations and caveats: Specificity of a few CMV-associated chains for CMV antigens was verified in vitro. Associated with cytomegalovirus, according to the listing, were 150 to 200 TCR beta chains. The number of N-insertions in an Asian-associated ancestry cluster was reportedly below the roughly 670-donor mean in a later analysis. There were some public TCRs occurring in many donors, but most TCR sequences were rare.

The CDR3 contains 19 residues. CDR1 is MGHRA and CDR2 is YSYEKL in the germline V gene. The trim removed 0 bases at V and 2 bases at J, leaving 6 bases unmatched. The sequence came from a man in his fifties or sixties in good health and CMV-seronegative. This sequence joins TRBV4-1 and TRBJ2-3; 15 bases fit TRBD2. The sequenced sample was PBMCs. The CDR3 coding sequence is TGCGCCAGCAGCCAAGATGTGGGACTAGCGGGGGGCGACACAGATACGCAGTATTTT. Translated: CASSQDVGLAGGDTDTQYF.